The entry below gives a single T cell receptor beta chain sequence along with its context. Its antigen remains unidentified. Together with a sample-barcoded 5' primer, a J-beta primer mix was included in a second PCR lasting roughly 6 to 12 cycles. One entry per CDR3 protein results from TCRdb running MiXCR on the 5' RACE reads. This repertoire shows 790,000 or so distinct CDR3 sequences, around three fifths found once; its top ten account for around 25%. The data stem from a study of blood T cells in healthy people across ages. The wider study: T cells yielded about one barcoded beta molecule per two cells through template switching. Study-wide findings and caveats: With unsorted PBMCs, a conclusive comparison of naive versus antigen-experienced cells was not possible.

Healthy Caucasian individuals from Russia aged about 6 to 100 were enrolled as donors. This sequence was found in a man in his forties in good health. Sequencing used blood.

The CDR3 coding sequence is TGCAGCGTTGGGGTGGCCGGGGGGAACACTGAAGCTTTCTTT. Its protein is CSVGVAGGNTEAFF. The rearrangement uses TRBV29-1 and TRBJ1-1; perhaps TRBD1 as D (5 bases). The germline V and J ends were trimmed by 4 bases and 1 base, with 13 bases remaining between them. The CDR3 length is 14 residues. Germline lookup yields CDR1 SQVTM and CDR2 ANQGSEA. Using reference TRBV29-1 and TRBJ1-1 for the parts outside the CDR3, the full variable domain is SAVISQKPSRDICQRGTSLTIQCQVDSQVTMMFWYRQQPGQSLTLIATANQGSEATYESGFVIDKFPISRPNLTFSTLTVSNMSPEDSSIYLCSVGVAGGNTEAFFGQGTRLTVV.